This passage covers 17 T cell receptor beta chains from one sample sequenced in a study of blood T cells in healthy people across ages. For the second PCR, which ran for 7 to 11 cycles, a sample-barcoded 5' primer and a J-beta primer mix were used. TCRdb used MiXCR to reprocess the 5' RACE reads, holding one entry per CDR3 protein. Counted here are 1.2 million to 1.5 million distinct CDR3 sequences, approximately 42% occurring once; the ten biggest clones make up 7.9%. The sequenced material came from blood. These receptors were taken from a woman between 18 and 29 years old in good health.

The chain is built from TRBV10-3 and TRBJ1-3; maybe TRBD1 (5 bases). The CDR3 runs to 15 residues. Germline CDR1 ENHRY, CDR2 SYGVKD. V was clipped by 7 bases and J by 0 bases, with 13 bases between them. Here the CDR3 DNA reads TGTGCCATCACGACAGATTATCACTCTGGAAACACCATATATTTT. This translates into CAITTDYHSGNTIYF.

This clonotype showed up just a few times. The chain combines TRBV6-6 with TRBJ2-1; 8 positions agree with TRBD2. This CDR3 region has 14 residues. Germline CDR1 is MNHNY and CDR2 is SVGAGI (reference sequence). Trimming cost V 4 bases and J 4 bases; bases outside gene matches: 3. CDR3 sequence reads: CASSWSSGYNEQFF. In DNA, the CDR3 is TGTGCCAGCAGTTGGTCTAGCGGGTACAATGAGCAGTTCTTC.

The DNA of the CDR3 is TGTGCCAGCAGCCCCCAAGCGGGGGGGCCCCGTGAGCAGTTCTTC. Translation gives CASSPQAGGPREQFF. The rearrangement joins TRBV3-1 to TRBJ2-1; 10 bases line up with TRBD2. CDR1 is LGHDT, CDR2 YNNKEL, per germline (reference sequence). The junction had 9 bases not matched to a gene; V was cut back by 4 bases and J by 9 bases. The CDR3 is made up of 15 amino acids.

The chain employs TRBV15 and TRBJ1-2, with 8 bases matching TRBD1. The length of the CDR3 is 16 residues. With V trimmed by 1 base and J by 3 bases, 7 bases remained unmatched. Germline CDR1 and CDR2: LNHNV and YYDKDF (reference sequence). CDR3 bases: TGTGCCACCAGCAGAGCTGACACAGGGGGGGACTATGGCTACACCTTC. The encoded protein is CATSRADTGGDYGYTF.

This chain uses TRBV7-2 with TRBJ2-3; 8 bases agree with TRBD2. Germline CDR1 reads SGHTA; CDR2 reads FQGNSA. This CDR3 contains 15 residues. V gave up 5 bases and J gave up 1 base; unmatched junction bases: 5. The DNA of the CDR3 is TGTGCCAGCAGCCTCCAAGCGGGGGGCACAGATACGCAGTATTTT. Its translation: CASSLQAGGTDTQYF.

In nucleotides, the CDR3 is TGTGCCAGCAGCCCCAGAGGGACACCACTCGGGTTCTACACCTTC. Residues: CASSPRGTPLGFYTF. This chain connects TRBV12-3 or TRBV12-4 to TRBJ1-2; D may be TRBD1 (6 bases). This CDR3 spans 15 amino acids. Trimming took off 6 bases at V and 10 bases at J, with 24 bases between the two ends.

Only a few counts were recorded for this clonotype. V and J are TRBV29-1 and TRBJ1-4; possible D gene TRBD1, 5 bases. Trimming removed 6 bases from V and 6 bases from J, with 17 bases in between. The CDR3 consists of 14 residues. Germline CDR1 SQVTM, CDR2 ANQGSEA. The CDR3 DNA reads as TGCAGCGTCGCCTCAGGGAAAGGACATGAAAAACTGTTTTTT. Translated: CSVASGKGHEKLFF.

The V and J genes are TRBV9 and TRBJ2-5, with TRBD2 identical over 7 bases. The germline gives CDR1 SGDLS, CDR2 YYNGEE. J lost 11 bases, V lost 0 bases, and 16 bases had no gene match. The CDR3 extends over 16 amino acids. CDR3 region: CASSVGPSGSYNEQYF. The DNA of the CDR3 is TGTGCCAGCAGCGTAGGGCCTAGCGGATCTTACAATGAGCAGTACTTC.

The V call is TRBV11-2, the J call TRBJ2-2; TRBD2 matches 10 bases. The CDR3 has 16 amino acids. Germline CDR1 SGHAT, CDR2 FQNNGV. V lost 1 base and J lost 7; bases outside the gene matches: 6. The CDR3 DNA reads as TGTGCCAGCAGCTTAGTCGGGACTAGCGCCGGCGGGGAGCTGTTTTTT. This encodes CASSLVGTSAGGELFF.

This clonotype occurred a few times. The rearrangement joins TRBV7-2 to TRBJ1-2; D remains unclear. Germline V gene data show CDR1 as SGHTA and CDR2 as FQGNSA. CDR3 size: 14 residues. V was pared by 6 bases and J by 0 bases, with 11 bases between. DNA of the CDR3: TGTGCCAGCAGGGGGAAAGGAGCTAACTATGGCTACACCTTC. It encodes CASRGKGANYGYTF.

The CDR3 DNA sequence: TGCGCCAGCAGCTTTTGGGGGGAGCGGCACAATGAGCAGTTCTTC. This gives the protein CASSFWGERHNEQFF. This chain links TRBV5-1 with TRBJ2-1; possibly TRBD2 for D (6 bases). V shed 2 bases and J shed 5 bases, with 14 bases lying between them. Germline CDR1 SGHRS, CDR2 YFSETQ. The CDR3 extends over 15 amino acids.

This clonotype was seen more than once but under ten times. The V and J genes are TRBV4-1 and TRBJ2-1; TRBD1 matches at 10 bases. V lost 8 bases to trimming and J lost 1 base; unmatched junction nucleotides: 8. The length of the CDR3 is 16 residues. Germline CDR1 and CDR2: MGHRA and YSYEKL. CDR3 region: CASFPRTGGSYNEQFF. The CDR3 DNA sequence: TGCGCCAGCTTTCCAAGGACAGGGGGTTCCTACAATGAGCAGTTCTTC.

Points on this clonotype: The junction and the germline gene differ at one end; a read error may be behind it. The gene calls are TRBV7-9 and TRBJ2-5; D unclear. Germline values: CDR1 SEHNR, CDR2 FQNEAQ (reference sequence). CDR3 length equals 12 residues. CDR3: CTSRLEEETQYF. CDR3 coding DNA: TGTACCAGCAGACTTGAAGAGGAGACCCAGTACTTC.

The CDR3: CASSRKWQGDYGYTF. CDR3 nucleotide sequence: TGTGCCAGCAGCAGGAAATGGCAGGGGGACTATGGCTACACCTTC. The gene calls are TRBV21-1 and TRBJ1-2; the table's D call of TRBD1 was not tested on the DNA. TRBV21-1 is an annotated pseudogene. The CDR3 runs to 15 residues.

CDR3 amino acids: CASSLGRGVGTEAFF. The CDR3 nucleotides read TGTGCCAGCAGCCTCGGACGGGGAGTAGGCACTGAAGCTTTCTTT. V is TRBV14 and J is TRBJ1-1; no definite D call. Germline V gene sequence: CDR1 SGHDN, CDR2 FVKESK. Between the trimmed V and J ends, which lost 4 bases and 4 bases, there was a span of 16 bases. The CDR3 totals 15 residues.

This chain links TRBV25-1 with TRBJ2-5, with unresolved D. Trimming shortened V by 1 base and J by 5 bases, and 11 bases separated the two germline ends. CDR1 is MGHDK, CDR2 SYGVNS, per germline. CDR3 length: 14 residues. CDR3 protein: CASSELRSWETQYF. CDR3 sequence (DNA): TGTGCCAGCAGTGAATTGAGATCTTGGGAGACCCAGTACTTC.

The chain employs TRBV4-1 and TRBJ1-3; 7 positions match TRBD1. V gave up 5 bases and J gave up 0 bases; unmatched junction bases: 7. Germline CDR1 reads MGHRA; CDR2 reads YSYEKL. This CDR3 comprises 16 residues. CDR3 region: CASSVRQGNSGNTIYF. CDR3 nucleotide sequence: TGCGCCAGCAGCGTTCGACAGGGAAACTCTGGAAACACCATATATTTT.